These T cell receptor beta chains were read from a single sample in a study of regulatory T cells in long-lasting Graves disease. MiXCR, run by TCRdb on the multiplex PCR reads, gives a single entry per CDR3 protein. The sample has a few hundred thousand distinct CDR3 sequences, roughly 23% seen once; the top ten hold roughly 13%. Source: peripheral blood mononuclear cells (PBMCs), taken when the disease was refractory, from a patient treated with antithyroid drugs. These TCRs come from a female donor with Graves disease. The CDR3 runs from the conserved cysteine through the conserved F or W. D genes are given only for firm matches. Clone size is stated in some rows and not others, as once, few, many or a class when expanded.

v_gene	abundance	j_gene	d_gene	CDR3aa	CDR3nt
TRBV7-8	many	TRBJ2-7	-	CASSSGRFSYEQYF	TGTGCCAGCAGCTCCGGGAGATTTTCCTACGAGCAGTACTTC
TRBV10-2	-	TRBJ2-7	-	CASSESGTRASYEQYF	TGCGCCAGCAGTGAGTCCGGGACTCGCGCCTCCTACGAGCAGTACTTC
TRBV10-3	many	TRBJ1-1	-	CAISEALANTEAFF	TGTGCCATCAGTGAGGCGTTAGCGAACACTGAAGCTTTCTTT
TRBV20-1	few	TRBJ2-7	-	CSARTGTTEQYF	TGCAGTGCTAGGACCGGGACAACGGAGCAGTACTTC
TRBV2	many	TRBJ1-3	TRBD1	CASRGQSALGSGNTIYF	TGTGCCAGCAGGGGACAGTCCGCGCTGGGCTCTGGAAACACCATATATTTT
TRBV12-5	many	TRBJ1-2	-	CASGLVLGAEAYGYTF	TGTGCTAGTGGTTTGGTACTTGGGGCCGAAGCCTATGGCTACACCTTC
TRBV15	-	TRBJ1-3	-	CATSREQGRNTIYF	TGTGCCACCAGCAGAGAACAGGGCCGAAACACCATATATTTT
TRBV6-1	few	TRBJ1-5	-	CASSPVGSPSQPQHF	TGTGCCAGCAGCCCCGTAGGGAGTCCGAGTCAGCCCCAGCATTTT
TRBV5-1	many	TRBJ2-3	TRBD2	CASSLGLAGADTQYF	TGTGCCAGCAGCCTTGGGCTAGCGGGAGCGGATACGCAGTATTTT
TRBV6-1	-	TRBJ1-1	-	CASPPREGTEAFF	TGTGCCAGTCCTCCCCGGGAAGGCACTGAAGCTTTCTTT
TRBV5-1	-	TRBJ1-6	-	CASSPNRFAVGYNSPPHF	TGCGCCAGCAGTCCGAACAGGTTTGCTGTTGGCTATAATTCACCCCCCCACTTT
TRBV3-1	few	TRBJ2-1	-	CASSQDQGTYNEQFF	TGTGCCAGCAGCCAAGATCAGGGGACCTACAATGAGCAGTTCTTC
TRBV7-9	-	TRBJ1-6	-	CASSLGAGVYYSPLHF	TGTGCCAGCAGCTTAGGGGCAGGGGTGTATTATTCACCCCTCCACTTT
TRBV28	many	TRBJ2-4	-	CASSLGSQNIQYF	TGTGCCAGCAGTTTGGGGTCTCAAAACATTCAGTACTTC
TRBV20-1	-	TRBJ1-1	TRBD1	CSARAYYRGLGTEAFF	TGCAGTGCTAGAGCCTACTACAGGGGACTGGGGACTGAAGCTTTCTTT
TRBV29-1	many	TRBJ2-5	-	CSVEDLLEGDPSETQYF	TGCAGCGTTGAAGACCTGCTCGAAGGGGACCCAAGCGAGACCCAGTACTTC
TRBV12-3/TRBV12-4	many	TRBJ1-1	-	CASSLGLNSEAFF	TGTGCCAGCAGCCTCGGGCTAAACTCCGAAGCTTTCTTT
TRBV9	few	TRBJ1-6	-	CASSVVRRGENSPLHF	TGTGCCAGCAGCGTAGTCCGGAGGGGCGAAAATTCACCCCTCCACTTT
TRBV12-3/TRBV12-4	many	TRBJ2-2	-	CASSSDRHRELFF	TGTGCCAGCAGTTCCGACAGGCACCGGGAGCTGTTTTTT
TRBV20-1	many	TRBJ1-1	TRBD1	CSAREGAGTEAFF	TGCAGTGCTAGGGAGGGGGCTGGCACTGAAGCTTTCTTT
TRBV13	-	TRBJ2-7	-	CASSSQRAPYEQYF	TGTGCCAGCAGCTCCCAGCGGGCACCCTACGAGCAGTACTTC
TRBV18	many	TRBJ1-1	-	CASSTDTNTEAFF	TGTGCCAGCTCAACGGACACGAACACTGAAGCTTTCTTT
TRBV28	many	TRBJ2-2	-	CASSNVFRPGELFF	TGTGCCAGCAGTAACGTCTTTAGGCCCGGGGAGCTGTTTTTT
TRBV11-3	many	TRBJ2-5	-	CASSLDHGQETQYF	TGTGCCAGCAGCTTAGATCACGGACAAGAGACCCAGTACTTC
TRBV3-1	-	TRBJ1-3	-	CASSQAGTGNTIYF	TGTGCCAGCAGCCAGGCAGGGACTGGAAACACCATATATTTT
TRBV27	many	TRBJ1-6	-	CASSVQGSGSPLHF	TGTGCCAGCAGCGTCCAGGGTTCGGGCTCACCCCTCCACTTT
TRBV11-2	-	TRBJ1-2	TRBD1	CASSFGQGARGYTF	TGTGCCAGCAGCTTCGGACAGGGGGCGCGGGGCTACACCTTC
TRBV28	many	TRBJ1-6	-	CASSLGSGAAYNSPLHF	TGTGCCAGCAGTTTAGGAAGCGGGGCCGCCTATAATTCACCCCTCCACTTT
TRBV3-1	few	TRBJ1-2	-	CASSQGLLGYTF	TGTGCCAGCAGCCAAGGCTTGTTGGGCTACACCTTC
TRBV7-9	few	TRBJ2-5	TRBD1	CASSLQGLEETQYF	TGTGCCAGCAGCCTACAGGGGTTAGAAGAGACCCAGTACTTC
TRBV30	few	TRBJ2-2	TRBD1	CAWGTGVGGELFF	TGTGCCTGGGGGACAGGGGTAGGCGGGGAGCTGTTTTTT
TRBV24-1	many	TRBJ2-5	-	CATSDTRVPQETQYF	TGTGCCACCAGTGATACTAGGGTCCCCCAAGAGACCCAGTACTTC
TRBV2	many	TRBJ2-7	-	CASSDGPTYEQYF	TGTGCCAGCAGTGATGGTCCCACCTACGAGCAGTACTTC
TRBV2	many	TRBJ2-2	TRBD2	CASNYRTSGRVNTGELFF	TGTGCCAGCAACTACCGGACTAGCGGGAGGGTGAACACCGGGGAGCTGTTTTTT
TRBV3-1	many	TRBJ2-7	TRBD1	CASSPQGFEQYF	TGTGCCAGCAGCCCACAGGGGTTCGAGCAGTACTTC
TRBV6-9	-	TRBJ2-7	TRBD2	CASSYKASGHYEQYF	TGTGCCAGCAGTTATAAGGCTAGCGGCCACTACGAGCAGTACTTC
TRBV28	many	TRBJ2-7	TRBD2	CASSSVRGTSGKSRYYEQYF	TGTGCCAGCAGTTCTGTCAGGGGGACTAGCGGGAAATCGCGCTACTACGAGCAGTACTTC
TRBV28	few	TRBJ2-1	-	CASSSNRDTSYNEQFF	TGTGCCAGCAGTTCAAATAGGGACACCTCCTACAATGAGCAGTTCTTC
TRBV7-3	few	TRBJ2-2	-	CASGGANGELFF	TGTGCCAGCGGGGGCGCGAACGGGGAGCTGTTTTTT
TRBV28	many	TRBJ1-2	-	CASSAPGRGSGDGYTF	TGTGCCAGCAGTGCCCCCGGTAGGGGATCTGGGGATGGCTACACCTTC
TRBV7-9	-	TRBJ2-7	TRBD2	CASRPRAGASYEQYF	TGTGCCAGCAGGCCCCGGGCGGGAGCCTCCTACGAGCAGTACTTC
TRBV2	many	TRBJ1-4	-	CASSNQGRPNEKLFF	TGTGCCAGCAGCAATCAGGGACGCCCTAATGAAAAACTGTTTTTT
TRBV28	many	TRBJ2-4	TRBD1	CASSLGQIINIQYF	TGTGCCAGCAGTTTGGGACAGATAATAAACATTCAGTACTTC
TRBV4-1	-	TRBJ1-4	-	CASSRLSGFGNEKLFF	TGCGCCAGCAGCCGCCTATCAGGGTTTGGTAATGAAAAACTGTTTTTT
TRBV10-3	few	TRBJ1-1	-	CAISLAPGVNTEAFF	TGTGCCATCTCACTTGCCCCGGGGGTGAACACTGAAGCTTTCTTT
TRBV11-2	many	TRBJ2-7	-	CASSFAAGERYEQYF	TGTGCCAGCAGCTTCGCCGCAGGGGAACGCTACGAGCAGTACTTC
TRBV20-1	-	TRBJ2-2	-	CSASGSTTGELFF	TGCAGTGCTTCTGGCAGTACCACCGGGGAGCTGTTTTTT
TRBV5-5	many	TRBJ2-7	TRBD1	CASSSVGQGIYEQYF	TGTGCCAGCAGCTCGGTGGGACAGGGGATCTACGAGCAGTACTTC
TRBV6-9	many	TRBJ2-7	-	CASSYEGPGYEQYF	TGTGCCAGCAGTTATGAGGGTCCGGGGTACGAGCAGTACTTC
TRBV28	-	TRBJ1-1	-	CASSSPGGTEAFF	TGTGCCAGCAGTTCACCGGGGGGAACTGAAGCTTTCTTT